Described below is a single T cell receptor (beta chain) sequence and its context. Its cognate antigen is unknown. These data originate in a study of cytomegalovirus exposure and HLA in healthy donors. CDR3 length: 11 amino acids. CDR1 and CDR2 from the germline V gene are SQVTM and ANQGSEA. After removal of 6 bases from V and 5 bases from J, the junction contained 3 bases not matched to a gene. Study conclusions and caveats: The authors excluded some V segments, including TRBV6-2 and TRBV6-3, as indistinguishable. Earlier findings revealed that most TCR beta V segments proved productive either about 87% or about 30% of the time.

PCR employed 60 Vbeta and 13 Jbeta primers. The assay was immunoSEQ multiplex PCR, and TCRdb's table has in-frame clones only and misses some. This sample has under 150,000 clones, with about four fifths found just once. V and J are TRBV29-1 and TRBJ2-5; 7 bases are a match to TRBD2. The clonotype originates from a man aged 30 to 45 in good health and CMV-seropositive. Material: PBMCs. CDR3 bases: TGCAGCGTGGGGGGGGTTGAGACCCAGTACTTC. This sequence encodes CSVGGVETQYF. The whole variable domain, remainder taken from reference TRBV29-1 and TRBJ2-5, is SAVISQKPSRDICQRGTSLTIQCQVDSQVTMMFWYRQQPGQSLTLIATANQGSEATYESGFVIDKFPISRPNLTFSTLTVSNMSPEDSSIYLCSVGGVETQYFGPGTRLLVL.